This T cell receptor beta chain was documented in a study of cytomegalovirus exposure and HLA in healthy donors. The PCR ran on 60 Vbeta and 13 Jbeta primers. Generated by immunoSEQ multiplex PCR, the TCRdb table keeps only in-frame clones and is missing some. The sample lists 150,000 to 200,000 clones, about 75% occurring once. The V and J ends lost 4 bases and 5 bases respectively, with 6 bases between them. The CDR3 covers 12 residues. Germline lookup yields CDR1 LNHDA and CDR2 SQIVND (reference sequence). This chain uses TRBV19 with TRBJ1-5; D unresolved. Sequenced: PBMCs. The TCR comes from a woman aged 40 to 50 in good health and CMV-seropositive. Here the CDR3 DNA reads TGTGCCAGTAGTAACCCAGATCAGCCCCAGCATTTT. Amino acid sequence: CASSNPDQPQHF.